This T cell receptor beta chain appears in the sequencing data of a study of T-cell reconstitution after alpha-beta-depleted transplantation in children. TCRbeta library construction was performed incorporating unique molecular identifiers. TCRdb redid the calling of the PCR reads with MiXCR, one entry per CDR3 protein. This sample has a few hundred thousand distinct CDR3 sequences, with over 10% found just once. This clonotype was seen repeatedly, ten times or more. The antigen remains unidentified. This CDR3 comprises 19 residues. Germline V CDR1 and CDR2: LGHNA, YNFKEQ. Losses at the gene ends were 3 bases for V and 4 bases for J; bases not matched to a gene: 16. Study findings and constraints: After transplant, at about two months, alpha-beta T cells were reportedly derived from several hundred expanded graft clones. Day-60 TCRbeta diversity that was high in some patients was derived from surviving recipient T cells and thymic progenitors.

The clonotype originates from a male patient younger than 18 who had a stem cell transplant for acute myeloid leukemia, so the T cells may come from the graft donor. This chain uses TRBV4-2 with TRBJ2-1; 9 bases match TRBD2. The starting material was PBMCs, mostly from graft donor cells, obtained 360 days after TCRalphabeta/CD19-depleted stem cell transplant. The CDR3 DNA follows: TGTGCCAGCAGCCATATGGGCCTGGTAGGGACTAGCCCTTACAATGAGCAGTTCTTC. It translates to CASSHMGLVGTSPYNEQFF.